This TCR beta chain came from a study of cytomegalovirus exposure and HLA in healthy donors. Study outcomes and limitations: A later analysis linked a missense DCLRE1C variant to TCR beta V- and J-gene trimming. The classifier reportedly diagnosed cytomegalovirus status with high sensitivity and specificity. The authors enumerated roughly 180 TCR beta chains as linked to cytomegalovirus. For most TCR sequences rarity was the rule, although some public TCRs occurred in many donors.

Germline CDR1 MNHEY, CDR2 SMNVEV (reference sequence). This CDR3 spans 15 amino acids. Trimming stripped 1 base from V and 4 bases from J, with 13 bases between. PCR used 60 Vbeta primers and 13 Jbeta primers. Clones were read by immunoSEQ multiplex PCR, and TCRdb kept only the in-frame ones, dropping some. The profile shows 95,000 to 150,000 clones, roughly 79% of them singletons. On this clone: Its matching antigen is unknown.

This sequence was found in a woman between 40 and 50 years old in good health and CMV-seronegative. The material sequenced was PBMCs. The chain is built from TRBV27 and TRBJ1-1; tentatively, D is TRBD1 (6 bases). In DNA, the CDR3 is TGTGCCAGCAGTTTATTCGGGGGGCGCATCACTGAAGCTTTCTTT. Translation: CASSLFGGRITEAFF.